Listed below are T cell receptor beta chains from one sample, sequenced in a study of cytomegalovirus exposure and HLA in healthy donors. The repertoire was sequenced with immunoSEQ multiplex PCR; TCRdb's copy has only in-frame clones and lacks some. This sample carries about 90,000 clones, about 72% of them seen once, and the ten largest clones take 2.1%. Sequencing was carried out using PBMCs. The source of these receptors is a man under 40 in good health and CMV-seronegative. Both conserved end residues are part of each CDR3. The D gene is left open where the match is weak. A clone size is listed for some rows: how often the clone was seen (once, few, many), or a class if it is expanded.

size: once
J: TRBJ2-2
V: TRBV5-1
D: -
CDR3: CASSLLAGGVGELFF
DNA: TGCGCCAGCAGCTTGTTGGCAGGAGGTGTTGGGGAGCTGTTTTTT

size: once
J: TRBJ2-7
V: TRBV5-1
D: TRBD1
CDR3: CASSYGTGGYRSYEQYF
DNA: TGCGCCAGCAGCTATGGGACAGGGGGCTACCGCTCCTACGAGCAGTACTTC

size: -
J: TRBJ1-1
V: TRBV5-6
D: -
CDR3: CASSLYVGLNTEAFF
DNA: TGTGCCAGCAGCCTTTATGTCGGGTTGAACACTGAAGCTTTCTTT

size: -
J: TRBJ1-1
V: TRBV25-1
D: -
CDR3: CASSPRMNTEAFF
DNA: TGTGCCAGCAGTCCGAGGATGAACACTGAAGCTTTCTTT

size: -
J: TRBJ2-7
V: TRBV9
D: TRBD2
CDR3: CASSLAGATPYEQYF
DNA: TGTGCCAGCAGCTTAGCGGGAGCTACCCCCTACGAGCAGTACTTC

size: -
J: TRBJ2-1
V: TRBV4-2
D: TRBD2
CDR3: CASSQDRAYSASGEAYNEQFF
DNA: TGTGCCAGCAGCCAAGACAGGGCTTACTCGGCTAGCGGGGAAGCCTACAATGAGCAGTTCTTC

size: -
J: TRBJ1-1
V: TRBV19
D: -
CDR3: CASSRGYRNTEAFF
DNA: TGTGCCAGTAGTAGAGGGTATCGAAACACTGAAGCTTTCTTT

size: once
J: TRBJ1-1
V: TRBV5-1
D: -
CDR3: CASSLRQLGINTEAFF
DNA: TGCGCCAGCAGCTTGAGACAGTTAGGAATTAACACTGAAGCTTTCTTT

size: -
J: TRBJ2-5
V: TRBV4-3
D: TRBD2
CDR3: CASSQERLAGGRGTQYF
DNA: TGCGCCAGCAGCCAAGAGCGGCTAGCGGGGGGCCGGGGGACCCAGTACTTC

size: few
J: TRBJ1-4
V: TRBV5-1
D: -
CDR3: CASSLDSGVGKLFF
DNA: TGCGCCAGCAGCTTGGATTCAGGGGTGGGAAAACTGTTTTTT

size: -
J: TRBJ1-5
V: TRBV5-8
D: -
CDR3: CASTFSNQPQHF
DNA: TGTGCCAGCACTTTCAGCAATCAGCCCCAGCATTTT

size: -
J: TRBJ1-5
V: TRBV19
D: -
CDR3: CASSVEHNQPQHF
DNA: TGTGCCAGTAGTGTGGAGCACAATCAGCCCCAGCATTTT

size: once
J: TRBJ1-1
V: TRBV19
D: -
CDR3: CASRFRDFSEAFF
DNA: TGTGCCAGTAGATTCCGGGACTTTTCTGAAGCTTTCTTT

size: few
J: TRBJ1-1
V: TRBV5-1
D: TRBD1
CDR3: CASSLGDRGRGEAFF
DNA: TGCGCCAGCAGCTTGGGAGACAGGGGGCGCGGTGAAGCTTTCTTT

size: -
J: TRBJ2-7
V: TRBV29-1
D: TRBD1
CDR3: CSADPGTGTYEQYF
DNA: TGCAGCGCCGACCCCGGGACAGGGACTTACGAGCAGTACTTC

size: -
J: TRBJ1-1
V: TRBV10-2
D: -
CDR3: CATIPGGRAEAFF
DNA: TGCGCCACCATCCCGGGGGGGAGGGCTGAAGCTTTCTTT

size: -
J: TRBJ1-5
V: TRBV6-6
D: -
CDR3: CASSYTQFQPQHF
DNA: TGTGCCAGCAGTTACACACAATTCCAGCCCCAGCATTTT

size: -
J: TRBJ1-2
V: TRBV27
D: TRBD1
CDR3: CASRPGQGIINYGYTF
DNA: TGTGCCAGCAGACCGGGACAGGGGATCATTAACTATGGCTACACCTTC

size: few
J: TRBJ2-1
V: TRBV7-9
D: -
CDR3: CASSSTLTGRSYNEQFF
DNA: TGTGCCAGCAGCTCAACCTTGACAGGGAGGTCCTACAATGAGCAGTTCTTC

size: few
J: TRBJ1-1
V: TRBV29-1
D: TRBD1
CDR3: CTTTQGGEAFF
DNA: TGCACCACCACCCAGGGGGGTGAAGCTTTCTTT

size: -
J: TRBJ2-7
V: TRBV5-1
D: TRBD1
CDR3: CASSMTGRLVYEQYF
DNA: TGCGCCAGCAGCATGACAGGGAGATTGGTATACGAGCAGTACTTC

size: -
J: TRBJ2-7
V: TRBV29-1
D: TRBD1
CDR3: CSVALGIDSDREPYEQYF
DNA: TGCAGCGTTGCTCTGGGGATCGACTCGGACAGGGAACCCTACGAGCAGTACTTC

size: -
J: TRBJ2-7
V: TRBV7-2
D: TRBD2
CDR3: CASSPLAGGRDEQYF
DNA: TGTGCCAGCAGCCCATTAGCGGGAGGGCGGGACGAGCAGTACTTC

size: few
J: TRBJ2-7
V: TRBV19
D: TRBD1
CDR3: CASSFGTGEYEQYF
DNA: TGTGCCAGTAGCTTCGGGACAGGAGAATACGAGCAGTACTTC

size: once
J: TRBJ1-1
V: TRBV5-4
D: -
CDR3: CASRSGQMNTEAFF
DNA: TGTGCCAGCAGGTCAGGACAGATGAACACTGAAGCTTTCTTT